Here is one T cell receptor (beta chain) with its context. Its antigen is as yet unknown. V lost 2 bases and J 0 bases, leaving 11 bases between the germline ends. The CDR3 has 16 amino acids. Germline loops: CDR1 MNHNS, CDR2 SASEGT. These data originate in a study of T cell responses to AZD1222 COVID-19 vaccine. Findings and caveats of the study: Baseline seropositives among AZD1222 recipients totaled only 5 or 6. Spike-specific TCR breadth and depth rose after two AZD1222 doses.

Pooling covered second doses at about 4 or about 12 weeks. Method: immunoSEQ multiplex PCR; TCRdb's copy keeps in-frame clones and lacks some. The data contain approximately 19,000 clones, roughly 76% of them singletons. Material: peripheral blood, obtained 28 days after the second AZD1222 dose. The V gene is TRBV6-1, the J gene TRBJ1-3; D is uncertain. The source is an adult who received the AZD1222 COVID-19 vaccine. The CDR3, as DNA: TGTGCCAGCAGTGAACTAGGTCACAGCTCTGGAAACACCATATATTTT. Encoded protein: CASSELGHSSGNTIYF.